Included here is one T cell receptor beta chain sequence, with context. Its antigen is as yet unknown. PCR employed 60 Vbeta and 13 Jbeta primers. Sequencing used immunoSEQ multiplex PCR; TCRdb keeps in-frame clones, though not all of them. The table includes about 150,000 clones, approximately 73% detected once. The data were taken from a study of cytomegalovirus exposure and HLA in healthy donors. Study details: From about 170 million T cells, an earlier analysis saw 120 million or so unique TCR beta sequences. General study findings and limits: A later analysis found common viral pathogens apparently linked to several of the most significant clusters.

Germline lookup yields CDR1 MGHRA and CDR2 YSYEKL. There are 16 residues in the CDR3. V lost 2 bases to trimming and J lost 3 bases, with 16 bases between them. This chain links TRBV4-1 with TRBJ1-2, with a weak D call TRBD1 (5 bases). This clonotype originated in a woman between 18 and 29 years old in good health and CMV-seropositive. Sequencing was carried out using PBMCs. CDR3 DNA sequence: TGCGCCAGCAGCCAATGGCCGCGGGGCAGGGACTATGGCTACACCTTC. Translation gives CASSQWPRGRDYGYTF.